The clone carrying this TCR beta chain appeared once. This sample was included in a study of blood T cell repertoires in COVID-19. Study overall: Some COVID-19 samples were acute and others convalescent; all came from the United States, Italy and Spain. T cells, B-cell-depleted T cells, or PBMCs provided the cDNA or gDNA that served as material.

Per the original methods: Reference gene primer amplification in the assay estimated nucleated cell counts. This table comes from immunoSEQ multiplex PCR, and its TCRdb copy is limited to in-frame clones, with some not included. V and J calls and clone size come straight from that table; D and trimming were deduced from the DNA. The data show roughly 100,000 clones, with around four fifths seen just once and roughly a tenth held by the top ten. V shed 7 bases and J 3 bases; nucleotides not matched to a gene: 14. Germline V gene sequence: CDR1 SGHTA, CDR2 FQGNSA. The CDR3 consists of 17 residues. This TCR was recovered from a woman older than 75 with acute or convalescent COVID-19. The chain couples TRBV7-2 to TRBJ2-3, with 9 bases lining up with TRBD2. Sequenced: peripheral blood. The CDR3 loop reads CASTPGAGGPSTDTQYF. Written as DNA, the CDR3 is TGTGCCAGCACCCCGGGGGCGGGAGGGCCTTCGACAGATACGCAGTATTTT.